The rows below give T cell receptor beta chains drawn from one sample of a study of T cell responses to AZD1222 COVID-19 vaccine. The repertoire was sequenced with immunoSEQ multiplex PCR; TCRdb's copy has only in-frame clones and lacks some. The sample holds 70,000 to 95,000 clones; around nine tenths are singletons and the top ten take less than 9%. The sequencing here drew on peripheral blood, taken 28 days after the second AZD1222 dose. These receptors all come from an adult who received the AZD1222 COVID-19 vaccine. Each CDR3 is given with its conserved first and last residue. D genes are given only for firm matches. Expanded clones are given a class, and other clones once, few, many or no size at all.

j_call	v_call	d_call	clone_size	cdr3_aa	cdr3_nt
TRBJ2-7	TRBV5-1	NA	once	CASSPDSNFYEQYF	TGCGCCAGCAGCCCTGACTCGAATTTCTACGAGCAGTACTTC
TRBJ2-1	TRBV27	TRBD2	few	CAILGGNEQFF	TGTGCCATATTGGGAGGGAATGAGCAGTTCTTC
TRBJ2-2	TRBV6-5	TRBD2	NA	CASSRGGTSAGELFF	TGTGCCAGCAGTAGGGGCGGGACTAGCGCCGGGGAGCTGTTTTTT
TRBJ2-3	TRBV7-3	NA	NA	CASSLSLTNTDTQYF	TGTGCCAGCAGCTTAAGTCTGACAAACACAGATACGCAGTATTTT
TRBJ2-3	TRBV7-3	NA	NA	CASSSGTGWDTQYF	TGTGCCAGCAGCTCCGGGACTGGTTGGGATACGCAGTATTTT
TRBJ2-7	TRBV4-2	TRBD2	once	CASSQDSASGSANEQYF	TGTGCCAGCAGCCAAGATAGCGCTAGCGGGAGCGCAAACGAGCAGTACTTC
TRBJ2-3	TRBV19	TRBD2	NA	CASSINLATTTGGPTDTQYF	TGTGCCAGTAGTATCAATTTGGCCACTACAACGGGAGGTCCCACAGATACGCAGTATTTT
TRBJ2-5	TRBV9	NA	few	CASSRNLDPGLETQYF	TGTGCCAGCAGCAGGAATTTGGACCCAGGTTTAGAGACCCAGTACTTC
TRBJ2-7	TRBV6-2/TRBV6-3	NA	NA	CASSYSQGFAYYEQYF	TGTGCCAGCAGTTACTCGCAGGGCTTTGCGTACTACGAGCAGTACTTC
TRBJ1-6	TRBV5-1	NA	NA	CASSLNLQGNKGSPLHF	TGCGCCAGCAGCTTGAATCTTCAGGGAAATAAGGGGTCACCCCTCCACTTT
TRBJ2-7	TRBV29-1	NA	NA	CSVEFSSTYEQYF	TGCAGCGTTGAGTTTTCCTCGACCTACGAGCAGTACTTC
TRBJ2-1	TRBV6-4	NA	NA	CASSDMEAGHNEQFF	TGTGCCAGCAGTGATATGGAGGCAGGGCACAATGAGCAGTTCTTC
TRBJ2-5	TRBV11-2	TRBD2	NA	CASSPGGERGRETQYF	TGTGCCAGCAGCCCTGGGGGGGAGAGGGGTCGGGAGACCCAGTACTTC
TRBJ1-1	TRBV19	NA	NA	CASTLTGFGTEAFF	TGTGCCAGTACCCTTACAGGTTTTGGGACTGAAGCTTTCTTT
TRBJ1-1	TRBV18	NA	NA	CASSPQGMGTEAFF	TGTGCCAGCTCACCACAGGGGATGGGGACTGAAGCTTTCTTT
TRBJ1-6	TRBV10-3	NA	NA	CAIGRTHNSPLHF	TGTGCCATCGGCCGGACTCATAATTCACCCCTCCACTTT
TRBJ2-7	TRBV10-1	NA	few	CASSEQQATGEQYF	TGCGCCAGCAGTGAACAACAGGCGACGGGAGAGCAGTACTTC
TRBJ2-5	TRBV19	TRBD1	NA	CASSFGQGAETQYF	TGTGCCAGTAGTTTCGGACAGGGGGCTGAGACCCAGTACTTC
TRBJ2-1	TRBV2	TRBD2	NA	CASYVGGGPYNEQFF	TGTGCCAGCTACGTCGGCGGGGGGCCCTACAATGAGCAGTTCTTC
TRBJ2-5	TRBV3-1/TRBV3-2	NA	few	CASRAPGETQYF	TGTGCCAGCAGAGCTCCGGGAGAGACCCAGTACTTC
TRBJ2-7	TRBV7-9	TRBD2	few	CASGQGGSSYEQYF	TGTGCCAGCGGGCAGGGCGGGAGCTCCTACGAGCAGTACTTC
TRBJ2-1	TRBV14	NA	NA	CASSQDVISGIRSSYNEQFF	TGTGCCAGCAGCCAAGATGTTATTTCAGGGATACGGAGCTCCTACAATGAGCAGTTCTTC
TRBJ2-7	TRBV5-6	TRBD1	NA	CASSFGTGGLEQYF	TGTGCCAGCAGCTTCGGGACAGGGGGCCTCGAGCAGTACTTC
TRBJ2-7	TRBV27	NA	NA	CASSLSRSYEQYF	TGTGCCAGCAGTTTATCCCGCTCTTACGAGCAGTACTTC
TRBJ1-2	TRBV5-4	TRBD1	NA	CASSLRQGHYGYTF	TGTGCCAGCAGCTTGAGACAGGGACACTATGGCTACACCTTC
TRBJ1-5	TRBV29-1	NA	NA	CSVGWSNQPQHF	TGCAGCGTTGGTTGGAGCAATCAGCCCCAGCATTTT
TRBJ2-3	TRBV21-1	NA	NA	CASSNLIPAATDTQYF	TGTGCCAGCAGCAACCTTATCCCGGCCGCCACAGATACGCAGTATTTT
TRBJ2-3	TRBV24-1	TRBD2	NA	CATSDPGGSSSDTQYF	TGTGCCACCAGTGACCCCGGGGGGTCGAGCTCAGATACGCAGTATTTT
TRBJ1-1	TRBV7-9	NA	NA	CASSSLKPWPPTNTEAFF	TGTGCCAGCAGCTCCCTAAAACCCTGGCCCCCAACGAACACTGAAGCTTTCTTT
TRBJ2-7	TRBV5-4	NA	NA	CASSLVGATYEQYF	TGTGCCAGCAGCTTGGTCGGAGCCACCTACGAGCAGTACTTC
TRBJ2-7	TRBV3-1/TRBV3-2	NA	NA	CASSQDPYSTYEQYF	TGTGCCAGCAGCCAAGATCCTTACAGCACCTACGAGCAGTACTTC
TRBJ2-1	TRBV19	NA	few	CASGHHDNEQFF	TGTGCCAGCGGACACCACGACAATGAGCAGTTCTTC
TRBJ2-1	TRBV25-1	NA	NA	CASSESRGLRYNEQFF	TGTGCCAGCAGTGAATCACGGGGACTCCGCTACAATGAGCAGTTCTTC
TRBJ2-7	TRBV5-1	NA	NA	CASTYSEAYEQYF	TGCGCCAGCACCTATAGTGAGGCCTACGAGCAGTACTTC
TRBJ2-5	TRBV3-1/TRBV3-2	NA	once	CASSQRGSETQYF	TGTGCCAGCAGCCAACGAGGTAGCGAGACCCAGTACTTC
TRBJ2-2	TRBV7-2	NA	NA	CASSLVSPLTGELFF	TGTGCCAGCAGCTTAGTGTCACCCCTAACCGGGGAGCTGTTTTTT
TRBJ2-1	TRBV6-4	NA	NA	CASSEVSGSYNEQFF	TGTGCCAGCAGTGAAGTAAGTGGCTCCTACAATGAGCAGTTCTTC
TRBJ1-2	TRBV20-1	NA	NA	CSARRGDGYTF	TGCAGTGCTCGTCGCGGGGACGGCTACACCTTC
TRBJ1-1	TRBV30	NA	NA	CAWSVQAETEAFF	TGTGCCTGGAGTGTCCAGGCGGAGACTGAAGCTTTCTTT
TRBJ2-1	TRBV2	TRBD2	NA	CASSPQLAGGGNEQFF	TGTGCCAGCAGCCCCCAACTAGCGGGAGGGGGCAATGAGCAGTTCTTC
TRBJ1-2	TRBV5-1	TRBD1	NA	CASSFRQGADYGYTF	TGCGCCAGCAGCTTTAGACAGGGGGCGGACTATGGCTACACCTTC